This record covers a single T cell receptor beta chain. This record belongs to a study of OX40 agonist ivuxolimab in advanced cancers. Profiling relied on immunoSEQ multiplex PCR, and the TCRdb table lists in-frame clones only, not all of them. The sample holds 60,000 to 65,000 clones, more than 85% seen once. The CDR3 has 15 residues. J was trimmed by 2 bases and V by 6 bases; bases with no gene match: 7. CDR1 and CDR2 from the germline V gene are SEHNR and FQNEAQ (reference sequence). Baseline was the first blood sampling point, followed by cycle 4 day 1 and cycle 7 day 1. Source: CD4+ or CD8+ T cells sorted from blood, taken in a trial of the OX40 agonist ivuxolimab. J is TRBJ2-1 and V is TRBV7-9; 7 bases line up with TRBD1. This sequence was found in an adult with an advanced solid tumor such as melanoma, head and neck, liver or kidney cancer. CDR3 protein: CASREQGRTYNEQFF. The CDR3 DNA follows: TGTGCCAGCAGAGAACAGGGGCGAACCTACAATGAGCAGTTCTTC. The full variable domain, with the rest looked up from reference TRBV7-9 and TRBJ2-1, is DTGVSQNPRHKITKRGQNVTFRCDPISEHNRLYWYRQTLGQGPEFLTYFQNEAQLEKSRLLSDRFSAERPKGSFSTLEIQRTEQGDSAMYLCASREQGRTYNEQFFGPGTRLTVL.